Presented here are 22 T cell receptor beta chains from one specimen sequenced in a study of T cell changes during pregnancy in multiple sclerosis. The table came from immunoSEQ multiplex PCR; TCRdb's copy has only in-frame clones and leaves some out. The table lists about 40,000 clones, about 87% of them singletons, with approximately 5.1% in the top ten. This sample comprised peripheral blood, obtained in the first trimester of pregnancy. The receptor source for this set is a female donor in good health, enrolled as a control in a pregnancy study.

V gene TRBV6-6 combines with J gene TRBJ2-6; no firm D call. The CDR3 has 15 amino acids. CDR1 MNHNY and CDR2 SVGAGI come from the germline V gene (reference sequence). Trimming took 2 bases from V and 2 from J, leaving 7 bases between them. The CDR3 DNA sequence: TGTGCCAGCAGTTACGGGCCAGCTGGGGCCAACGTCCTGACTTTC. Its translation: CASSYGPAGANVLTF.

The chain couples TRBV10-3 to TRBJ2-5, with a weak D call TRBD1 (6 bases). The CDR3 is 15 amino acids. Germline V CDR1 and CDR2: ENHRY, SYGVKD. V was shortened by 2 bases and J by 5 bases, with 15 bases between the two germline ends. The CDR3 region has the DNA TGTGCCATCAGTGAGGAGGGACACCCGGGGGAGACCCAGTACTTC. Translation: CAISEEGHPGETQYF.

This clone was counted many times. The rearrangement uses TRBV6-4 and TRBJ2-2; the match to TRBD2 covers 12 bases. With 5 bases clipped from V and 3 bases from J, the junction kept 1 base outside the gene matches. CDR3 length equals 15 residues. Germline CDR1 and CDR2: MRHNA and SNTAGT. The CDR3 nucleotides are TGTGCCAGCAGTTGGACTAGCGGGGACACCGGGGAGCTGTTTTTT. This encodes CASSWTSGDTGELFF.

This chain joins TRBV7-8 and TRBJ1-3; no clear D. CDR1 SGHVS and CDR2 FQNEAQ come from the germline V gene. This CDR3 contains 15 residues. V lost 5 bases to trimming and J lost 4 bases, with 15 bases between them. CDR3 nucleotides: TGTGCCAGCAGCCTATCAATAATGGAGGGAAACACCATATATTTT. This translates into CASSLSIMEGNTIYF.

The V gene is TRBV6-5, the J gene TRBJ2-7, with TRBD1 matching 9 bases. Germline CDR1 reads MNHEY; CDR2 reads SVGAGI. Trimming cost V 2 bases and J 1 base; bases outside gene matches: 3. The CDR3 consists of 15 residues. The CDR3 is CASSYGTGRSYEQYF. In DNA form, the CDR3 reads TGTGCCAGCAGTTACGGGACAGGGCGTTCCTACGAGCAGTACTTC.

The chain has TRBV6-6 and TRBJ2-1, with 10 bases identical to TRBD2. Germline V gene lookup returns CDR1 MNHNY and CDR2 SVGAGI (reference sequence). Germline trimming cut 2 bases from V and 3 bases from J; bases unmatched to any gene: 4. The CDR3 consists of 16 residues. The CDR3 bases are TGTGCCAGCAGTTACCATACTAGCGGGGACTACAATGAGCAGTTCTTC. As protein: CASSYHTSGDYNEQFF.

The chain is built from TRBV6-1 and TRBJ2-2; D may be TRBD1 (5 bases). The CDR3 runs 15 residues. Germline lookup yields CDR1 MNHNS and CDR2 SASEGT. The V and J ends lost 6 bases and 6 bases respectively, with 17 bases between them. CDR3 amino acids: CASSGQKMGSGELFF. The CDR3 DNA is TGTGCCAGCAGCGGACAAAAAATGGGGTCCGGGGAGCTGTTTTTT.

The CDR3 spells CASSESRGNCGGANNEQFF. The CDR3 DNA reads TGCGCCAGCAGTGAGTCGAGGGGGAATTGCGGGGGGGCCAACAATGAGCAGTTCTTC. This chain uses TRBV10-1 with TRBJ2-1, with 9 bases lining up with TRBD2. This CDR3 has 19 residues. From germline, CDR1 is WNHNN and CDR2 SYGVQD (reference sequence). With 0 bases clipped from V and 5 bases from J, the junction kept 14 bases outside the gene matches.

This chain uses TRBV28 with TRBJ1-6; D may be TRBD1 (6 bases). Germline V lookup: CDR1 MDHEN, CDR2 SYDVKM. The V end lost 3 bases, the J end lost 5 bases, and 17 bases lay between the germline ends. The CDR3 consists of 17 residues. Here the CDR3 DNA reads TGTGCCAGCAGTTTTGCGTCAGGGGCGCACCATAATTCACCCCTCCACTTT. Its protein product is CASSFASGAHHNSPLHF.

The CDR3: CASSRTSGRYNEQFF. As DNA, the CDR3 is TGTGCCAGCAGCCGTACTAGCGGTCGCTACAATGAGCAGTTCTTC. The gene calls are TRBV28 and TRBJ2-1, with TRBD2 matching over 8 bases. The germline V gene has CDR1 MDHEN and CDR2 SYDVKM. Trimming took 6 bases from V and 3 from J; bases not matched to a gene: 7. The CDR3 is 15 residues long.

The genes are TRBV27 and TRBJ2-2; 13 bases align to TRBD2. This CDR3 comprises 18 residues. Germline V gene data show CDR1 as MNHEY and CDR2 as SMNVEV (reference sequence). V shed 5 bases and J 8 bases; nucleotides not matched to a gene: 14. The CDR3 region is CASSKKWTSGSLTGELFF. The CDR3 DNA reads as TGTGCCAGCAGTAAAAAATGGACTAGCGGGAGTCTCACGGGGGAGCTGTTTTTT.

The CDR3 loop is CASLTSGSLEQYF. DNA of the CDR3: TGCGCCAGCCTGACTAGCGGTTCCCTCGAGCAGTACTTC. The gene calls are TRBV10-2 and TRBJ2-7, with 9 bases that match TRBD2. This CDR3 is 13 amino acids long. Germline V lookup: CDR1 WSHSY, CDR2 SAAADI. J gave up 6 bases and V 8 bases, and 8 bases lay outside the gene matches.

The chain joins TRBV4-2 to TRBJ2-3; weak D call: TRBD2 (6 bases). Germline-derived CDR1 and CDR2 are LGHNA and YNFKEQ. CDR3 length equals 17 residues. Between the trimmed V and J ends, which lost 4 bases and 0 bases, there was a span of 17 bases. In DNA form, the CDR3 reads TGTGCCAGCAGCCCTCAATTTAGCGGTCATAGCACAGATACGCAGTATTTT. Protein product: CASSPQFSGHSTDTQYF.

This chain uses TRBV5-1 with TRBJ1-4; D possibly corresponds to TRBD1 (6 bases). The CDR3 is 15 residues long. CDR1 and CDR2 (germline): SGHRS, YFSETQ. V was clipped by 4 bases and J by 2 bases, with 12 bases between them. DNA of the CDR3: TGCGCCAGCAGCCTGGGCGGGGGCACTAATGAAAAACTGTTTTTT. This gives the protein CASSLGGGTNEKLFF.

The chain joins TRBV7-9 to TRBJ2-7, with D possibly being TRBD2 (6 bases). CDR1 SEHNR and CDR2 FQNEAQ come from the germline V gene (reference sequence). The germline V and J ends were trimmed by 1 base and 6 bases, with 13 bases remaining between them. The CDR3 runs to 14 residues. CDR3 in amino acids: CASSLERERAEQYF. DNA for the CDR3: TGTGCCAGCAGCTTAGAACGGGAGAGAGCCGAGCAGTACTTC.

This CDR3 reads CASSLGSDTNEKLFF. CDR3 coding DNA: TGTGCCAGCAGCCTTGGGTCAGACACAAATGAAAAACTGTTTTTT. The rearrangement joins TRBV5-6 to TRBJ1-4; D gene unclear. Germline V gene lookup returns CDR1 SGHDT and CDR2 YYEEEE. The CDR3 contains 15 residues. V dropped 4 bases and J dropped 5 bases, with 15 bases sitting between them. The full variable domain, completed using reference TRBV5-6 and TRBJ1-4, is DAGVTQSPTHLIKTRGQQVTLRCSPKSGHDTVSWYQQALGQGPQFIFQYYEEEERQRGNFPDRFSGHQFPNYSSELNVNALLLGDSALYLCASSLGSDTNEKLFFGSGTQLSVL.

This chain joins TRBV28 and TRBJ1-5, with 7 positions matching TRBD1. This CDR3 contains 14 residues. V lost 10 bases to trimming and J lost 6 bases; unmatched junction nucleotides: 12. Germline CDR1 MDHEN, CDR2 SYDVKM. The CDR3 loop is CATTSGQAGQPQHF. The CDR3 coding sequence is TGTGCCACCACGTCTGGACAGGCAGGTCAGCCCCAGCATTTT. Complete variable domain (other parts from reference TRBV28 and TRBJ1-5): DVKVTQSSRYLVKRTGEKVFLECVQDMDHENMFWYRQDPGLGLRLIYFSYDVKMKEKGDIPEGYSVSREKKERFSLILESASTNQTSMYLCATTSGQAGQPQHFGDGTRLSIL.

This clone was picked up one time. The chain joins TRBV6-5 to TRBJ2-5; TRBD2 matches 8 bases. The V gene's germline CDR1 is MNHEY and CDR2 SVGAGI. V lost 6 bases and J lost 2; bases outside the gene matches: 8. The CDR3 is made up of 15 amino acids. CDR3 DNA sequence: TGTGCCAGCAGGCGGGGGGAGGGCCTACAAGAGACCCAGTACTTC. It specifies CASRRGEGLQETQYF.

This chain uses TRBV6-1 with TRBJ2-7; the match to TRBD1 covers 7 bases. With V trimmed by 6 bases and J by 4 bases, 6 bases remained unmatched. The CDR3 sequence is 13 residues long. The germline gives CDR1 MNHNS, CDR2 SASEGT. This CDR3 reads CASREAGGYEQYF. For the CDR3, the DNA is TGTGCCAGCAGAGAGGCAGGGGGATACGAGCAGTACTTC.

The rearrangement uses TRBV7-6 and TRBJ2-7; TRBD2 aligns across 10 bases. In germline, CDR1 is SGHVS, CDR2 FNYEAQ. V shed 5 bases and J 4 bases; nucleotides not matched to a gene: 14. The CDR3 consists of 17 residues. Here the CDR3 reads CASSPEGHPGLAYEQYF. The CDR3, as DNA: TGTGCCAGCAGCCCCGAGGGACATCCGGGACTAGCGTACGAGCAGTACTTC. Together with reference TRBV7-6 and TRBJ2-7, the CDR3 gives the full variable domain: GAGVSQSPRYKVTKRGQDVALRCDPISGHVSLYWYRQALGQGPEFLTYFNYEAQQDKSGLPNDRFSAERPEGSISTLTIQRTEQRDSAMYRCASSPEGHPGLAYEQYFGPGTRLTVT.

This chain links TRBV29-1 with TRBJ2-7; 12 nucleotides match TRBD2. Losses at the gene ends were 4 bases for V and 4 bases for J; bases not matched to a gene: 5. Germline CDR1 SQVTM, CDR2 ANQGSEA. The CDR3 contains 14 residues. Written as DNA, the CDR3 is TGCAGCGTTGTGCCGGGACTAGCGGGTTACGAGCAGTACTTC. Amino acid sequence: CSVVPGLAGYEQYF.

As DNA, the CDR3 is TGTGCCAGCCAGCGGGGGCCCGGCAATCAGCCCCAGCATTTT. This gives the protein CASQRGPGNQPQHF. V is TRBV19 and J is TRBJ1-5; maybe TRBD1 (6 bases). V dropped 9 bases and J dropped 2 bases, with 14 bases sitting between them. There are 14 residues in the CDR3. The germline V gene has CDR1 LNHDA and CDR2 SQIVND (reference sequence).